The 9 T cell receptor beta chains reported below all come from one sample, sequenced in a study of early T cells in non-severe SARS-CoV-2 infection. Using its own MiXCR run on the 5' RACE reads, TCRdb lists one record per CDR3 protein. Of about 55,000 distinct CDR3 sequences detected, roughly 13% appear once; the ten largest clones hold about a tenth. Material: whole blood, obtained at baseline. These receptor sequences come from an adult who was a healthcare worker with PCR-confirmed SARS-CoV-2 infection or an uninfected control (not recorded which).

This clonotype was seen a few times. The chain combines TRBV4-1 with TRBJ2-2, with 11 bases that match TRBD2. Losses at the gene ends were 4 bases for V and 4 bases for J; bases not matched to a gene: 5. This CDR3 is 16 amino acids long. CDR1 is MGHRA and CDR2 is YSYEKL in the germline V gene. In nucleotides, the CDR3 is TGCGCCAGCAGCCTGGGACTAGCGGCTCTCACCGGGGAGCTGTTTTTT. The encoded protein is CASSLGLAALTGELFF.

The V call is TRBV7-9, the J call TRBJ2-1; 12 bases agree with TRBD2. This CDR3 spans 19 amino acids. The V gene's germline CDR1 is SEHNR and CDR2 FQNEAQ (reference sequence). V shed 3 bases and J 7 bases; nucleotides not matched to a gene: 16. The CDR3 spells CASSFTTSGRGPEWNEQFF. As DNA, the CDR3 is TGTGCCAGCAGCTTCACGACTAGCGGGAGAGGGCCTGAGTGGAATGAGCAGTTCTTC. The full variable domain, rest sourced from reference TRBV7-9 and TRBJ2-1, is DTGVSQNPRHKITKRGQNVTFRCDPISEHNRLYWYRQTLGQGPEFLTYFQNEAQLEKSRLLSDRFSAERPKGSFSTLEIQRTEQGDSAMYLCASSFTTSGRGPEWNEQFFGPGTRLTVL.

This clonotype has more than one count but fewer than ten. This chain joins TRBV3-1 and TRBJ1-1; D is unresolved. This CDR3 contains 14 residues. Between the trimmed V and J ends, which lost 2 bases and 4 bases, there was a span of 11 bases. Germline V gene data show CDR1 as LGHDT and CDR2 as YNNKEL (reference sequence). The CDR3: CASSQRGGGTEAFF. DNA of the CDR3: TGTGCCAGCAGCCAACGGGGAGGCGGCACTGAAGCTTTCTTT.

The chain has TRBV4-3 and TRBJ2-5; D remains unclear. Germline V CDR1 and CDR2: LGHNA, YSLEER. There are 14 residues in the CDR3. V was clipped by 0 bases and J by 5 bases, with 10 bases between them. The CDR3 sequence: CASSQDGSRETQYF. Here the CDR3 DNA reads TGCGCCAGCAGCCAAGATGGTAGCCGGGAGACCCAGTACTTC.

The sample holds many counts of this clonotype. DNA for the CDR3: TGCGCCAGCAGTGAAAACCTGAACACTGAAGCTTTCTTT. It codes for CASSENLNTEAFF. The J gene is TRBJ1-1, the V gene TRBV10-1; D gene unclear. Trimming cost V 3 bases and J 0 bases, with 5 bases left between them. Per the germline V gene, CDR1 is WNHNN and CDR2 is SYGVQD (reference sequence). The CDR3 is 13 residues long.

This clonotype appeared a few times. The chain is built from TRBV6-2 or TRBV6-3 and TRBJ2-7; possible D gene TRBD2, 5 bases. This CDR3 spans 13 amino acids. V gave up 5 bases and J gave up 9 bases, with 17 bases separating them. CDR1 is MNHEY, CDR2 SVGEGT, per germline. The CDR3 nucleotides read TGTGCCAGCAGTCCGGGGTTGAGATTGGGGCAGTACTTC. It yields the protein CASSPGLRLGQYF.

The CDR3 nucleotides are TGCAGTGCTTCTCCGGGACATCCTAACTATGGCTACACCTTC. Protein product: CSASPGHPNYGYTF. The V gene is TRBV20-1, the J gene TRBJ1-2, with TRBD1 as a possible D gene (6 bases). Germline V lookup: CDR1 DFQATT, CDR2 SNEGSKA (reference sequence). This CDR3 has 14 amino acids. Trimming cost V 5 bases and J 0 bases, with 13 bases left between them.

The rearrangement joins TRBV5-6 to TRBJ2-7, with D unresolved. Germline V gene lookup returns CDR1 SGHDT and CDR2 YYEEEE. Trimming took 5 bases from V and 7 from J, leaving 13 bases between them. There are 12 residues in the CDR3. This CDR3 is CASSSTLGEQYF. In DNA form, the CDR3 reads TGTGCCAGCAGTTCCACACTTGGAGAGCAGTACTTC.

This clonotype appeared many times. The chain joins TRBV28 to TRBJ2-4; D gene unclear. Germline V lookup: CDR1 MDHEN, CDR2 SYDVKM. The CDR3 has 15 residues. V was shortened by 5 bases and J by 0 bases, with 11 bases between the two germline ends. CDR3 nucleotide sequence: TGTGCCAGCAGTAACAGAGAGCTAGCCAAAAACATTCAGTACTTC. Encoded protein: CASSNRELAKNIQYF.